The rows below give T cell receptor beta chains drawn from one sample of a study of beta chain features in type 1 diabetes. Assay: immunoSEQ multiplex PCR; the TCRdb copy retains only in-frame clones and omits some. The table records about 270,000 clones, around 15% of them present only once. Source material: naive CD4+ T cells from blood. Receptor source: a man aged 25 to 45 with type 1 diabetes. Each CDR3 is given with its conserved first and last residue. The D gene is left open where the match is weak. A clone size is listed for some rows: how often the clone was seen (once, few, many), or a class if it is expanded.

>NA|NA|17|TRBJ1-4|TRBV13
TGTGCCAGCAGCTTAGCACAGGGCATGCACGGTAGTGAAAAACTGTTTTTT
CASSLAQGMHGSEKLFF
>NA|NA|12|TRBJ2-7|TRBV19
TGTGCCAGTAGTATAAAACAGTACGAGCAGTACTTC
CASSIKQYEQYF
>NA|NA|15|TRBJ1-4|TRBV28
TGTGCCAGCAGGCAGCAGGGCTCTAGGGGGGAAAAACTGTTTTTT
CASRQQGSRGEKLFF
>NA|NA|14|TRBJ2-5|TRBV11-2
TGTGCCAGCAGCTCCATCCAGGCGTGGAAGACCCAGTACTTC
CASSSIQAWKTQYF
>few|NA|15|TRBJ2-2|TRBV10-3
TGTGCCATCAACCCCGGCCAGGGTGGAACCGGGGAGCTGTTTTTT
CAINPGQGGTGELFF
>few|NA|13|TRBJ2-3|TRBV14
TGTGCCAGCAGCCAGGGGATGGCGGGTACGCAGTATTTT
CASSQGMAGTQYF
>NA|NA|15|TRBJ1-1|TRBV15
TGTGCCACCAGCAGGGAGCTTTCGGAGAACACTGAAGCTTTCTTT
CATSRELSENTEAFF
>few|NA|11|TRBJ1-5|TRBV20-1
TGCAGTGCTAGTAAAAATCAGCCCCAGCATTTT
CSASKNQPQHF
>few|TRBD2|17|TRBJ2-7|TRBV7-2
TGTGCCAGCAGCTTAGTTGCGGGAGCTGACAGCTCCTACGAGCAGTACTTC
CASSLVAGADSSYEQYF
>few|TRBD1|15|TRBJ2-7|TRBV4-3
TGCGCCAGCAGCCAAGTCTGGGGGACAGGGAGTGAGCAGTACTTC
CASSQVWGTGSEQYF
>NA|TRBD2|15|TRBJ2-2|TRBV5-4
TGTGCCAGCAGCTTGGCTAGCGGCCACACCGGGGAGCTGTTTTTT
CASSLASGHTGELFF
>NA|TRBD2|16|TRBJ2-1|TRBV5-1
TGCGCCAGCAGCTCGACTAGCGGGATGATGTACAATGAGCAGTTCTTC
CASSSTSGMMYNEQFF
>NA|TRBD1|14|TRBJ2-4|TRBV7-9
TGTGCCAGCAGCCCAGACAGGGCGTTAAACATTCAGTACTTC
CASSPDRALNIQYF
>few|NA|12|TRBJ1-5|TRBV2
TGTGCCAGCAGTGAACAAGCACCGCCCCAGCATTTT
CASSEQAPPQHF
>NA|NA|14|TRBJ2-7|TRBV18
TGTGCCAGCTCCCGAACCGGTGCGACCTACGAGCAGTACTTC
CASSRTGATYEQYF
>NA|NA|15|TRBJ1-1|TRBV19
TGTGCCAGTAGTATCTTCCGTAACAGGGACACTGAAGCTTTCTTT
CASSIFRNRDTEAFF